The rows below give T cell receptor beta chains drawn from one sample of a study of T cell repertoires in cytomegalovirus infection. TCRdb reprocessed the reads via MiXCR and lists one record per CDR3 protein. The sample consists of roughly 230,000 distinct CDR3 sequences, roughly an eighth of them appearing once. The sample consisted of PBMCs. The receptors stem from a human donor in good health (CMV status not recorded). Some clones in this sample may be carry-over from other donors' samples. CDR3s include the opening cysteine and the closing phenylalanine or tryptophan. Fields, in order: D gene, J gene, V gene, clone size, CDR3 DNA, CDR3 protein. D genes are given only for firm matches. Size is omitted from some rows. Given values are once, few, many or a class for expanded clones.

D gene: NA
J gene: TRBJ2-1
V gene: TRBV29-1
clone size: NA
CDR3 DNA: TGCAGCGTTGACACCGGGATTACAAGCCAATACAATGAGCAGTTCTTC
CDR3 protein: CSVDTGITSQYNEQFF

D gene: NA
J gene: TRBJ2-3
V gene: TRBV29-1
clone size: NA
CDR3 DNA: TGCACCACCGGGACCACAGATACGCAGTATTTT
CDR3 protein: CTTGTTDTQYF

D gene: NA
J gene: TRBJ2-5
V gene: TRBV5-4
clone size: many
CDR3 DNA: TGTGCCAGCAGCTTGAGTGGACTCCCGCAAGAGACCCAGTACTTC
CDR3 protein: CASSLSGLPQETQYF

D gene: TRBD1
J gene: TRBJ1-4
V gene: TRBV6-1
clone size: many
CDR3 DNA: TGTGCCAGCAGTGCCACAGGGGCCCCTGAAAAACTGTTTTTT
CDR3 protein: CASSATGAPEKLFF

D gene: NA
J gene: TRBJ1-4
V gene: TRBV7-2
clone size: many
CDR3 DNA: TGTGCCAGCAGTCCGAATGAAAAACTGTTTTTT
CDR3 protein: CASSPNEKLFF

D gene: NA
J gene: TRBJ1-6
V gene: TRBV28
clone size: NA
CDR3 DNA: TGTGCCAGCAGTTTACCGGACAGTAATTCACCCCTCCACTTT
CDR3 protein: CASSLPDSNSPLHF

D gene: TRBD1
J gene: TRBJ2-1
V gene: TRBV12-3/TRBV12-4
clone size: many
CDR3 DNA: TGTGCCAGCAGTCCTTCGGGACAGGGGGCAAATGAGCAGTTCTTC
CDR3 protein: CASSPSGQGANEQFF

D gene: NA
J gene: TRBJ1-4
V gene: TRBV2
clone size: NA
CDR3 DNA: TGTGCCAGCAGTGACTCGGGGGTAAAACTGTTTTTT
CDR3 protein: CASSDSGVKLFF

D gene: NA
J gene: TRBJ2-7
V gene: TRBV7-2
clone size: NA
CDR3 DNA: TGTGCCAGCAGTCCGGGGGAACACTCCTCCTACCAGCAGTACTTC
CDR3 protein: CASSPGEHSSYQQYF

D gene: TRBD1
J gene: TRBJ1-1
V gene: TRBV18
clone size: NA
CDR3 DNA: TGTGCCAGCTCACTAGGACAGGGGACCACTGAAGCTTTCTTT
CDR3 protein: CASSLGQGTTEAFF

D gene: TRBD2
J gene: TRBJ2-5
V gene: TRBV5-1
clone size: NA
CDR3 DNA: TGCGCCAGCAGCTCCGGGACTAGCGGGAGTCAGGAGACCCAGTACTTC
CDR3 protein: CASSSGTSGSQETQYF

D gene: NA
J gene: TRBJ1-1
V gene: TRBV20-1
clone size: many
CDR3 DNA: TGCAGTGCTAGAGATAGGTTATTGTTGGCGAACACTGAAGCTTTCTTT
CDR3 protein: CSARDRLLLANTEAFF

D gene: TRBD2
J gene: TRBJ2-2
V gene: TRBV7-2
clone size: medium-sized
CDR3 DNA: TGTGCCAGCAGCTTAAATAGCGGGAGAGGAACCGGGGAGCTGTTTTTT
CDR3 protein: CASSLNSGRGTGELFF

D gene: NA
J gene: TRBJ1-3
V gene: TRBV20-1
clone size: NA
CDR3 DNA: TGCAGTGCAACCTTTCGCCGGGACGCTGCCTCTGGAAACACCATATATTTT
CDR3 protein: CSATFRRDAASGNTIYF

D gene: NA
J gene: TRBJ2-7
V gene: TRBV14
clone size: few
CDR3 DNA: TGTGCCAGCAGCCAAGGAACTAGAAGCTCCTACGAGCAGTACTTC
CDR3 protein: CASSQGTRSSYEQYF

D gene: NA
J gene: TRBJ2-3
V gene: TRBV7-9
clone size: few
CDR3 DNA: TGTGCCAGCAGCTTAGGCGGCCAGGTCCCAGATACGCAGTATTTT
CDR3 protein: CASSLGGQVPDTQYF

D gene: NA
J gene: TRBJ2-2
V gene: TRBV14
clone size: many
CDR3 DNA: TGTGCCAGCAGCCAAGATAAGAGCACCGGGGAGCTGTTTTTT
CDR3 protein: CASSQDKSTGELFF

D gene: NA
J gene: TRBJ2-2
V gene: TRBV7-3
clone size: NA
CDR3 DNA: TGTGCCAGCAAAGGGACCGCCAACACCGGGGAGCTGTTTTTT
CDR3 protein: CASKGTANTGELFF

D gene: NA
J gene: TRBJ1-2
V gene: TRBV20-1
clone size: NA
CDR3 DNA: TGCAGTGCAACCACAGGAGATGGCTACACCTTC
CDR3 protein: CSATTGDGYTF

D gene: TRBD2
J gene: TRBJ2-3
V gene: TRBV20-1
clone size: NA
CDR3 DNA: TGCAGTGCTAGAGATCAGATTAGCGGGAGAAGAACAGATACGCAGTATTTT
CDR3 protein: CSARDQISGRRTDTQYF

D gene: TRBD1
J gene: TRBJ2-5
V gene: TRBV7-2
clone size: many
CDR3 DNA: TGTGCCAGCAGTTACCCTACAGGGGAGCGAGAGACCCAGTACTTC
CDR3 protein: CASSYPTGERETQYF

D gene: TRBD2
J gene: TRBJ2-5
V gene: TRBV5-1
clone size: NA
CDR3 DNA: TGCGCCAGCAGCTACCCCATAGCGGGAGTCATGGAGACCCAGTACTTC
CDR3 protein: CASSYPIAGVMETQYF

D gene: NA
J gene: TRBJ1-5
V gene: TRBV7-2
clone size: many
CDR3 DNA: TGTGCCAGCAGCTTAGGAGGGGGTGGCGATCAGCCCCAGCATTTT
CDR3 protein: CASSLGGGGDQPQHF

D gene: TRBD1
J gene: TRBJ1-5
V gene: TRBV6-2/TRBV6-3
clone size: many
CDR3 DNA: TGTGCCAGCAGTTCCAGGGGGCGTTCGAGTCAGCCCCAGCATTTT
CDR3 protein: CASSSRGRSSQPQHF

D gene: NA
J gene: TRBJ2-7
V gene: TRBV6-1
clone size: many
CDR3 DNA: TGTGCCAGCAGTTCGAGGGCGATAACCTCCTACGAGCAGTACTTC
CDR3 protein: CASSSRAITSYEQYF

D gene: TRBD2
J gene: TRBJ2-5
V gene: TRBV5-1
clone size: NA
CDR3 DNA: TGCGCCAGCAGCTCAGCCAGCGGGAGTCAAGAGACCCAGTACTTC
CDR3 protein: CASSSASGSQETQYF

D gene: NA
J gene: TRBJ1-2
V gene: TRBV20-1
clone size: many
CDR3 DNA: TGCAGTGCTAGCCCGACAGAGGAGGGCTACACCTTC
CDR3 protein: CSASPTEEGYTF

D gene: NA
J gene: TRBJ2-6
V gene: TRBV5-1
clone size: NA
CDR3 DNA: TGCGCCAGCAGCTCGGGGCGGATCAACGTCCTGACTTTC
CDR3 protein: CASSSGRINVLTF

D gene: NA
J gene: TRBJ2-6
V gene: TRBV7-3
clone size: NA
CDR3 DNA: TGTGCCAGCAGTTTACCATCGGGAGCCGGGGCCAACGTCCTGACTTTC
CDR3 protein: CASSLPSGAGANVLTF

D gene: NA
J gene: TRBJ2-2
V gene: TRBV7-2
clone size: many
CDR3 DNA: TGTGCCAGCAGCTTAGTGGTCTCGGGCACCGGGGAGCTGTTTTTT
CDR3 protein: CASSLVVSGTGELFF

D gene: NA
J gene: TRBJ1-1
V gene: TRBV18
clone size: many
CDR3 DNA: TGTGCCAGCTCACCAATGCAGACTGAAGCTTTCTTT
CDR3 protein: CASSPMQTEAFF

D gene: NA
J gene: TRBJ1-1
V gene: TRBV19
clone size: many
CDR3 DNA: TGTGCCAGTAGTATACGGACAACGGCTAACACTGAAGCTTTCTTT
CDR3 protein: CASSIRTTANTEAFF

D gene: NA
J gene: TRBJ1-1
V gene: TRBV12-3/TRBV12-4
clone size: many
CDR3 DNA: TGTGCCAGCAGTCGCACGGGACTGCAGAACACTGAAGCTTTCTTT
CDR3 protein: CASSRTGLQNTEAFF

D gene: NA
J gene: TRBJ1-1
V gene: TRBV2
clone size: NA
CDR3 DNA: TGTGCCAGCAGTGAATTGGGGAGGGGAGACACTGAAGCTTTCTTT
CDR3 protein: CASSELGRGDTEAFF

D gene: NA
J gene: TRBJ1-3
V gene: TRBV10-3
clone size: few
CDR3 DNA: TGTGCCATCAGTGGGGTCCTCTCTGGAAACACCATATATTTT
CDR3 protein: CAISGVLSGNTIYF

D gene: NA
J gene: TRBJ2-7
V gene: TRBV7-2
clone size: many
CDR3 DNA: TGTGCCAGCAGCTTAGACAAGCGGAGGAGCTCCTACGAGCAGTACTTC
CDR3 protein: CASSLDKRRSSYEQYF

D gene: TRBD1
J gene: TRBJ1-1
V gene: TRBV7-2
clone size: many
CDR3 DNA: TGTGCCAGCAGCTTTGATTGGACAGGGGCTCTTGAAGCTTTCTTT
CDR3 protein: CASSFDWTGALEAFF

D gene: NA
J gene: TRBJ2-7
V gene: TRBV7-2
clone size: many
CDR3 DNA: TGTGCCAGCAGCCTCCAGGGTGACGGGAGAAACGAGCAGTACTTC
CDR3 protein: CASSLQGDGRNEQYF

D gene: NA
J gene: TRBJ2-7
V gene: TRBV20-1
clone size: NA
CDR3 DNA: TGCAGTGCTAGACCGTTGCGGCTTGCCTACGAGCAGTACTTC
CDR3 protein: CSARPLRLAYEQYF

D gene: NA
J gene: TRBJ2-3
V gene: TRBV20-1
clone size: NA
CDR3 DNA: TGCAGTGCTAGCTCTCCCGAGAACACAGATACGCAGTATTTT
CDR3 protein: CSASSPENTDTQYF